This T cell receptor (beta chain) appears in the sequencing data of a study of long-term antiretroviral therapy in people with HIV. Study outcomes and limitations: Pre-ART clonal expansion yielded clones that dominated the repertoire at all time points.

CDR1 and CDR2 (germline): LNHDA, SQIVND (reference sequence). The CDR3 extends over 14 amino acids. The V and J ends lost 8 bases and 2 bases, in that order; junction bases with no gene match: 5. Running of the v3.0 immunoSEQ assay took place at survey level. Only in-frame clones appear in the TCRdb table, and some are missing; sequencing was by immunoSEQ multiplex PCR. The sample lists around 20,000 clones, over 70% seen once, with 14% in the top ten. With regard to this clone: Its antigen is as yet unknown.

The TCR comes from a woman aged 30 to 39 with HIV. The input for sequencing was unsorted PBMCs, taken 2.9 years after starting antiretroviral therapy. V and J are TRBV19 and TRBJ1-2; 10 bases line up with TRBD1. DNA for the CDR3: TGTGCCAGTCGACAGGGGGCGACCAACTATGGCTACACCTTC. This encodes CASRQGATNYGYTF.